What follows are 5 T cell receptor beta chains derived from one specimen sequenced in a study of blood T cells in healthy people across ages. Using a J-beta primer mix together with a sample-barcoded 5' primer, a second PCR was run for roughly 6 to 12 cycles. TCRdb re-derived calls from the 5' RACE reads in MiXCR, one entry per CDR3 protein. The sample lists about 570,000 distinct CDR3 sequences; roughly 28% were seen once. Input material: blood. The receptors stem from a woman in her seventies in good health.

A few counts support this clonotype. This sequence joins TRBV6-2 or TRBV6-3 and TRBJ2-3; 13 nucleotides line up with TRBD2. Per germline, CDR1 MNHEY and CDR2 SVGEGT. This CDR3 has 15 amino acids. V was clipped by 8 bases and J by 4 bases; unmatched bases: 6. The CDR3 region has the DNA TGTGCCAGCGGCACTAGCGGGGGGGCGGCAGATACGCAGTATTTT. Translated: CASGTSGGAADTQYF.

This sequence joins TRBV5-1 and TRBJ1-2; D not certain. CDR1 SGHRS and CDR2 YFSETQ come from the germline V gene. This CDR3 comprises 12 residues. Trimming took off 5 bases at V and 2 bases at J, with 7 bases between the two ends. The CDR3 coding sequence is TGCGCCAGCAGAATCTCGAACTATGGCTACACCTTC. This sequence encodes CASRISNYGYTF. The full variable domain, in which reference TRBV5-1 and TRBJ1-2 provide the parts outside the CDR3, is KAGVTQTPRYLIKTRGQQVTLSCSPISGHRSVSWYQQTPGQGLQFLFEYFSETQRNKGNFPGRFSGRQFSNSRSEMNVSTLELGDSALYLCASRISNYGYTFGSGTRLTVV.

In its sample, this clonotype was seen a few times. This chain uses TRBV4-3 with TRBJ2-5; D is unresolved. Trimming pared 4 bases from V and 5 bases from J, leaving 11 bases between. The V gene's germline CDR1 is LGHNA and CDR2 YSLEER. The CDR3 runs to 13 residues. The CDR3 loop reads CASSRRVVETQYF. CDR3 sequence (DNA): TGCGCCAGCAGCCGCCGGGTCGTTGAGACCCAGTACTTC.

This clonotype was recorded at least ten times. The CDR3 bases are TGCAGTGCGTTAGCGGGGGGACAAGAGACCCAGTACTTC. Translation: CSALAGGQETQYF. The chain combines TRBV20-1 with TRBJ2-5, with 10 bases aligning to TRBD2. The ends lost 6 bases at V and 2 bases at J; junction bases unmatched: 3. The germline CDR1 and CDR2 sequences are DFQATT and SNEGSKA (reference sequence). CDR3 length: 13 residues.

The chain employs TRBV12-3 or TRBV12-4 and TRBJ2-1; TRBD2 matches at 9 bases. This CDR3 comprises 17 residues. With V trimmed by 9 bases and J by 3 bases, 15 bases remained unmatched. The CDR3 reads CASSSQGLAPLYNEQFF. DNA for the CDR3: TGTGCCAGTTCCAGCCAGGGACTAGCCCCCCTCTACAATGAGCAGTTCTTC.